This T cell receptor beta chain was obtained from a study of blood T cells in healthy people across ages. Combining a sample-barcoded 5' primer with a J-beta primer mix, a second PCR ran for roughly 7 to 12 cycles. Via MiXCR, TCRdb re-called the 5' RACE reads, giving one row per CDR3 protein. Of about 1.1 million distinct CDR3 sequences in the sample, more than 30% were seen once. Trimming took off 2 bases at V and 1 base at J, with 10 bases between the two ends. Per the germline V gene, CDR1 is MNHEY and CDR2 is SVGAGI. The CDR3 loop spans 15 amino acids. The rearrangement uses TRBV6-5 and TRBJ2-3, with D unresolved. The source of this sequence is a man aged 18 to 30 in good health. The sequencing sample was made of blood. The CDR3 bases are TGTGCCAGCAGTTACCTTTACACAGGCACAGATACGCAGTATTTT. Encoded protein: CASSYLYTGTDTQYF.